The rows below give T cell receptor beta chains drawn from one sample of a study of radiotherapy plus CTLA-4 blockade in lung cancer. Method: immunoSEQ multiplex PCR; TCRdb's copy keeps in-frame clones and lacks some. The data show some 96,000 clones, about 90% seen once. The sequencing used peripheral blood, collected from a patient treated with radiotherapy plus ipilimumab. The receptors were gathered from a human donor with non-small cell lung cancer that progressed on radiotherapy plus ipilimumab. Each CDR3 is given with its conserved first and last residue.

v_gene | CDR3aa
TRBV6-5 | CASSDLVSNTGELFF
TRBV27 | CASSSRGRGLAGVSSGELFF
TRBV6-1 | CASRRQADMNTEAFF
TRBV9 | CASSNSGTGGTEAFF
TRBV5-1 | CASSLVDSTGELFF
TRBV2 | CASSDRGFADTQYF
TRBV7-9 | CASSLEGLGTDTQYF
TRBV6-1 | CASSQYEAFF
TRBV9 | CASSVRLSSYNEQFF
TRBV11-2 | CASSRQNEKLFF
TRBV5-1 | CASSLAGNYEQYF
TRBV19 | CASSMGSLGNQPQHF
TRBV9 | CASSVGWAAYNEQFF
TRBV19 | CASSIVRGDQPQHF
TRBV7-8 | CASSPLQGVGETQYF
TRBV7-2 | CASSLAGTGELFF
TRBV7-9 | CASSLESGRWNEQFF
TRBV20-1 | CSARTLLALHF
TRBV19 | CASSLSGRGGDTQYF
TRBV5-1 | CASSLGGVREHEQYF
TRBV5-3 | CARNDLQETQYF
TRBV4-1 | CASSRTGTGGVNEQFF
TRBV25-1 | CASSETWTGQRGRKLFF
TRBV6-6 | CASSQNRGLSNEKLFF
TRBV6-6 | CASSYDGTGSRNTIYF
TRBV9 | CASSLITGVDTEAFF
TRBV7-2 | CASSAVSGGYNEQFF
TRBV4-2 | CASSQDQASSYEQYF
TRBV19 | CASSIMDGAQHF
TRBV5-6 | CASSRDRDRTFYEQYF
TRBV7-9 | CASSPTGSPKNIQYF
TRBV27 | CASSKTAGGYEQYF
TRBV27 | CAGGTEAFF
TRBV19 | CASIGGTEAFF
TRBV2 | CASSLLASQETQYF
TRBV6-1 | CASSNRGPYEQYF
TRBV28 | CASSLYVVASSGNTIYF
TRBV6-5 | CASSNKGDTEAFF
TRBV11-2 | CASSRTSGTETQYF
TRBV5-1 | CASSLSSGSPSSYNEQFF
TRBV6-5 | CASSVFGGATEAFF
TRBV7-9 | CASSLTGANEKLFF